These 27 T cell receptor beta chains share one sample of origin, sequenced in a study of cytomegalovirus exposure and HLA in healthy donors. 13 Jbeta primers and 60 Vbeta primers were used for the PCR. TCRdb keeps only in-frame clones here, not all; method: immunoSEQ multiplex PCR. The table lists about 160,000 clones, around 84% of them singletons. The material sequenced was PBMCs. The receptors here all came from a man between 50 and 59 years old in good health and CMV-seropositive.

This chain uses TRBV7-9 with TRBJ2-4, with a weak D call TRBD2 (5 bases). This CDR3 is 16 amino acids long. Germline V lookup: CDR1 SEHNR, CDR2 FQNEAQ (reference sequence). V gave up 1 base and J gave up 2 bases, with 12 bases separating them. The DNA for the CDR3 is TGTGCCAGCAGCTTAGGAGAGGGCGGGTCCAAAAACATTCAGTACTTC. Amino acids: CASSLGEGGSKNIQYF.

This chain uses TRBV10-1 with TRBJ2-1, with TRBD1 as a possible D gene (6 bases). V lost 2 bases to trimming and J lost 13 bases, with 12 bases between them. CDR3 length: 12 amino acids. Germline assignment: CDR1 WNHNN and CDR2 SYGVQD (reference sequence). The CDR3 here is CASSEGQQKQFF. The CDR3 nucleotides are TGCGCCAGCAGTGAGGGACAGCAAAAACAGTTCTTC.

The chain is built from TRBV5-1 and TRBJ2-5, with D possibly matching TRBD1 (5 bases). Trimming pared 0 bases from V and 4 bases from J, leaving 13 bases between. This CDR3 is 15 amino acids long. Germline V gene data show CDR1 as SGHRS and CDR2 as YFSETQ. This chain's CDR3 is CASSLEVQGRETQYF. Here the CDR3 DNA reads TGCGCCAGCAGCTTGGAGGTTCAGGGAAGAGAGACCCAGTACTTC.

The chain couples TRBV27 to TRBJ2-2, with 12 bases that match TRBD2. Germline V gene data show CDR1 as MNHEY and CDR2 as SMNVEV (reference sequence). The CDR3 spans 17 residues. V shed 3 bases, J shed 7 bases, and the junction held 9 bases outside the gene matches. The DNA of the CDR3 is TGTGCCAGCAGTTTGGATAGACTAGCGGGAGATAACGGGGAGCTGTTTTTT. Protein: CASSLDRLAGDNGELFF.

CDR3 sequence: CATRLWLASSYEQYF. CDR3 DNA sequence: TGTGCCACCCGTCTTTGGCTAGCTAGCTCCTACGAGCAGTACTTC. The chain is built from TRBV2 and TRBJ2-7; perhaps TRBD2 as D (5 bases). This CDR3 is built from 15 residues. The V and J ends lost 10 bases and 0 bases respectively, with 19 bases between them. Germline V CDR1 and CDR2: SNHLY, FYNNEI.

V is TRBV13 and J is TRBJ1-1, with 10 bases matching TRBD1. This CDR3 has 14 residues. From germline, CDR1 is PRHDT and CDR2 FYEKMQ (reference sequence). Germline trimming cut 5 bases from V and 1 base from J; bases unmatched to any gene: 1. CDR3 amino acids: CASSRDRGNTEAFF. In DNA, the CDR3 is TGTGCCAGCAGCAGGGACAGGGGGAACACTGAAGCTTTCTTT.

The rearrangement links TRBV14 to TRBJ1-4, with D perhaps matching TRBD1 (6 bases). The CDR3 sequence is 15 residues long. Germline CDR1 is SGHDN and CDR2 is FVKESK. V was shortened by 5 bases and J by 4 bases, with 14 bases between the two germline ends. In DNA, the CDR3 is TGTGCCAGCAGCTTACAGACAGGCGGTAATGAAAAACTGTTTTTT. It translates to CASSLQTGGNEKLFF.

The CDR3, as DNA: TGTGCCAGCGCCTCAGCGGGGGCGCTGAACACTGAAGCTTTCTTT. It translates to CASASAGALNTEAFF. This chain uses TRBV27 with TRBJ1-1, with D possibly matching TRBD1 (6 bases). The V end was cut by 8 bases, the J end by 0 bases, with 16 bases between. The CDR3 spans 15 residues. The germline V gene encodes CDR1 MNHEY and CDR2 SMNVEV (reference sequence).

The chain links TRBV2 to TRBJ1-2, with 8 bases lining up with TRBD1. Germline CDR1 reads SNHLY; CDR2 reads FYNNEI. V lost 6 bases, J lost 6 bases, and 12 bases stayed unmatched. The CDR3 is made up of 15 amino acids. The CDR3 spells CASSSQGVGAHGYTF. The CDR3 coding sequence is TGTGCCAGCAGCTCACAGGGGGTCGGTGCCCATGGCTACACCTTC.

The gene calls are TRBV7-7 and TRBJ2-7; D possibly corresponds to TRBD2 (6 bases). Germline V gene data show CDR1 as SSHAT and CDR2 as FNYEAQ (reference sequence). The germline V and J ends were trimmed by 5 bases and 2 bases, with 13 bases remaining between them. The CDR3 has 14 residues. CDR3 region: CASSPAGPTYEQYF. Written as DNA, the CDR3 is TGTGCCAGCAGCCCCGCGGGGCCTACCTACGAGCAGTACTTC.

This chain links TRBV9 with TRBJ1-1; D call uncertain. Germline CDR1 is SGDLS and CDR2 is YYNGEE. V lost 0 bases to trimming and J lost 6 bases, with 18 bases between them. This CDR3 region has 16 residues. In DNA, the CDR3 is TGTGCCAGCAGCGTAGAGGGAGCCCTGGGGTCGGCTGAAGCTTTCTTT. Encoded protein: CASSVEGALGSAEAFF.

The chain has TRBV9 and TRBJ1-2; no firm D call. The CDR3 extends over 16 amino acids. V lost 4 bases and J lost 2, with 18 bases in between. CDR1 is SGDLS and CDR2 is YYNGEE in the germline V gene. CDR3 protein: CASSPRRRTLNYGYTF. The CDR3 DNA is TGTGCCAGCAGCCCACGGAGACGGACTTTAAACTATGGCTACACCTTC.

The chain links TRBV2 to TRBJ2-1; 10 bases agree with TRBD2. With V trimmed by 3 bases and J by 3 bases, 14 bases remained unmatched. Germline V gene data show CDR1 as SNHLY and CDR2 as FYNNEI. The CDR3 totals 19 residues. CDR3 in amino acids: CASSDPGLAISGIYNEQFF. For the CDR3, the DNA is TGTGCCAGCAGTGATCCGGGACTAGCGATCTCAGGGATCTACAATGAGCAGTTCTTC. The full variable domain, rest sourced from reference TRBV2 and TRBJ2-1, is EPEVTQTPSHQVTQMGQEVILRCVPISNHLYFYWYRQILGQKVEFLVSFYNNEISEKSEIFDDQFSVERPDGSNFTLKIRSTKLEDSAMYFCASSDPGLAISGIYNEQFFGPGTRLTVL.

This sequence joins TRBV18 and TRBJ1-1; a weak D match, TRBD1 (5 bases). This CDR3 region has 14 residues. CDR1 and CDR2 from the germline V gene are KGHSH and LQKENI. V lost 3 bases, J lost 2 bases, and 10 bases lay in between. CDR3 loop: CASSPNQGNTEAFF. CDR3 DNA sequence: TGTGCCAGCTCACCCAATCAGGGAAACACTGAAGCTTTCTTT. The complete variable domain, with remaining parts taken from reference TRBV18 and TRBJ1-1, reads NAGVMQNPRHLVRRRGQEARLRCSPMKGHSHVYWYRQLPEEGLKFMVYLQKENIIDESGMPKERFSAEFPKEGPSILRIQQVVRGDSAAYFCASSPNQGNTEAFFGQGTRLTVV.

This clone has only one observation. The rearrangement uses TRBV2 and TRBJ1-1; the D gene is possibly TRBD1 (5 bases). V lost 0 bases and J 1 base, leaving 6 bases between the germline ends. The CDR3 spans 14 residues. Germline CDR1 reads SNHLY; CDR2 reads FYNNEI. CDR3 bases: TGTGCCAGCAGTGAAGCACAGGCGAACACTGAAGCTTTCTTT. Protein sequence: CASSEAQANTEAFF.

This rearrangement joins TRBV7-2 to TRBJ1-1; D is uncertain. Trimming left V 5 bases short and J 2 bases short, with 15 bases between. The CDR3 is 15 amino acids. From germline, CDR1 is SGHTA and CDR2 FQGNSA. The CDR3 sequence: CASSPKWKTNTEAFF. The CDR3 region has the DNA TGTGCCAGCAGCCCAAAGTGGAAGACAAACACTGAAGCTTTCTTT.

In its sample, this clone was seen once. The chain couples TRBV2 to TRBJ1-6; 8 bases agree with TRBD1. V was clipped by 4 bases and J by 1 base; unmatched bases: 3. The CDR3 totals 16 residues. From germline, CDR1 is SNHLY and CDR2 FYNNEI. Here the CDR3 DNA reads TGTGCCAGCAGTGGCAGGGGGCAGTCCTATAATTCACCCCTCCACTTT. Translating gives CASSGRGQSYNSPLHF.

This sequence joins TRBV9 and TRBJ2-2, with 8 bases identical to TRBD1. CDR1 SGDLS and CDR2 YYNGEE come from the germline V gene. V trimming: 0 bases; J trimming: 4 bases; junction bases outside the gene matches: 2. CDR3 length equals 15 residues. The DNA of the CDR3 is TGTGCCAGCAGCGTAGGTACAGGGGGCACCGGGGAGCTGTTTTTT. This gives the protein CASSVGTGGTGELFF.

The chain combines TRBV4-1 with TRBJ2-3, with TRBD1 matching over 7 bases. Germline CDR1 MGHRA, CDR2 YSYEKL. CDR3 length: 12 residues. Trimming removed 0 bases from V and 13 bases from J; junction bases left unmatched: 4. The CDR3 DNA is TGCGCCAGCAGCCAAGAACAGGGGCAGGAGTATTTT. Protein: CASSQEQGQEYF.

The V call is TRBV15, the J call TRBJ1-2; D possibly corresponds to TRBD1 (5 bases). Between the trimmed V and J ends, which lost 8 bases and 0 bases, there was a span of 10 bases. From germline, CDR1 is LNHNV and CDR2 YYDKDF (reference sequence). The CDR3 is 13 residues long. The CDR3 coding sequence is TGTGCCACCGGGGGGGGACCTAACTATGGCTACACCTTC. Encoded protein: CATGGGPNYGYTF.

The chain uses TRBV7-8 and TRBJ2-1, with D tentatively TRBD2 (7 bases). The germline V gene has CDR1 SGHVS and CDR2 FQNEAQ. The CDR3 contains 16 residues. Between the trimmed V and J ends, which lost 6 bases and 6 bases, there was a span of 21 bases. DNA of the CDR3: TGTGCCAGCAGTTCCCCCGGCGGGGGCCTTCTCAATGAGCAGTTCTTC. It encodes CASSSPGGGLLNEQFF. The full variable domain, completed using reference TRBV7-8 and TRBJ2-1, is GAGVSQSPRYKVAKRGQDVALRCDPISGHVSLFWYQQALGQGPEFLTYFQNEAQLDKSGLPSDRFFAERPEGSVSTLKIQRTQQEDSAVYLCASSSPGGGLLNEQFFGPGTRLTVL.

The J gene is TRBJ2-3, the V gene TRBV10-3, with 7 nucleotides matching TRBD2. V shed 6 bases, J shed 0 bases, and the junction held 9 bases outside the gene matches. The CDR3 sequence is 16 residues long. Germline V gene sequence: CDR1 ENHRY, CDR2 SYGVKD. This chain's CDR3 is CAIRGSGGRSTDTQYF. The CDR3 DNA reads TGTGCCATCAGGGGCTCGGGAGGCCGAAGCACAGATACGCAGTATTTT.

V is TRBV29-1 and J is TRBJ2-5; 7 bases are a match to TRBD1. Per the germline V gene, CDR1 is SQVTM and CDR2 is ANQGSEA. The CDR3 runs 12 residues. Trimming took 4 bases from V and 6 from J; bases not matched to a gene: 5. CDR3 amino acids: CSVAQGLQTQYF. The CDR3 DNA follows: TGCAGCGTTGCACAGGGGTTGCAGACCCAGTACTTC. The whole variable domain, filled in from reference TRBV29-1 and TRBJ2-5, reads SAVISQKPSRDICQRGTSLTIQCQVDSQVTMMFWYRQQPGQSLTLIATANQGSEATYESGFVIDKFPISRPNLTFSTLTVSNMSPEDSSIYLCSVAQGLQTQYFGPGTRLLVL.

A few counts support this clone. V gene TRBV6-6 combines with J gene TRBJ2-3; possibly TRBD2 for D (6 bases). Germline assignment: CDR1 MNHNY and CDR2 SVGAGI (reference sequence). The V end was cut by 2 bases, the J end by 0 bases, with 12 bases between. The CDR3 has 16 residues. CDR3 residues: CASSYPGVPSTDTQYF. CDR3 sequence (DNA): TGTGCCAGCAGTTACCCGGGGGTCCCTAGCACAGATACGCAGTATTTT.

The chain combines TRBV4-1 with TRBJ1-2; D remains unclear. The CDR3 is 12 amino acids. V dropped 8 bases and J dropped 3 bases, with 10 bases sitting between them. Germline loops: CDR1 MGHRA, CDR2 YSYEKL. In nucleotides, the CDR3 is TGCGCCAGCTCCGGGAGGGACTATGGCTACACCTTC. Translated: CASSGRDYGYTF.

The chain has TRBV11-3 and TRBJ2-1; a possible D gene is TRBD1 (6 bases). Germline lookup yields CDR1 SGHNT and CDR2 YENEEA. Trimming pared 5 bases from V and 8 bases from J, leaving 13 bases between. This CDR3 region has 13 residues. The CDR3 DNA is TGTGCCAGCAGCATTCCACAGGGTTATGAGCAGTTCTTC. It translates to CASSIPQGYEQFF.

The chain combines TRBV6-5 with TRBJ1-2; 7 nucleotides match TRBD1. Unmatched junction bases numbered 7, after V lost 0 bases and J lost 6 bases. The germline gives CDR1 MNHEY, CDR2 SVGAGI. The length of the CDR3 is 15 residues. The CDR3 protein is CASSYSRWDSNGYTF. CDR3 nucleotide sequence: TGTGCCAGCAGTTACTCCCGATGGGACAGCAATGGCTACACCTTC.